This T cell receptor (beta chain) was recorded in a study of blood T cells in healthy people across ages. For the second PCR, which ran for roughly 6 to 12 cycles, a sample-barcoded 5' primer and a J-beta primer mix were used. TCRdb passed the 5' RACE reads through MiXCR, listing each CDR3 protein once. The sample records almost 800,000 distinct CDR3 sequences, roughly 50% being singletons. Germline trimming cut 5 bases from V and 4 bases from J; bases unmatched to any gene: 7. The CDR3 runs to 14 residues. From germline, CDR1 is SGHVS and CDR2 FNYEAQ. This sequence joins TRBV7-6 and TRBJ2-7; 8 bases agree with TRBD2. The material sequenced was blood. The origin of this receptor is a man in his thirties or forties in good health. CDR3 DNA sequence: TGTGCCAGCAGCCCCCCCGGGGGGGTTTACGAGCAGTACTTC. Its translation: CASSPPGGVYEQYF.